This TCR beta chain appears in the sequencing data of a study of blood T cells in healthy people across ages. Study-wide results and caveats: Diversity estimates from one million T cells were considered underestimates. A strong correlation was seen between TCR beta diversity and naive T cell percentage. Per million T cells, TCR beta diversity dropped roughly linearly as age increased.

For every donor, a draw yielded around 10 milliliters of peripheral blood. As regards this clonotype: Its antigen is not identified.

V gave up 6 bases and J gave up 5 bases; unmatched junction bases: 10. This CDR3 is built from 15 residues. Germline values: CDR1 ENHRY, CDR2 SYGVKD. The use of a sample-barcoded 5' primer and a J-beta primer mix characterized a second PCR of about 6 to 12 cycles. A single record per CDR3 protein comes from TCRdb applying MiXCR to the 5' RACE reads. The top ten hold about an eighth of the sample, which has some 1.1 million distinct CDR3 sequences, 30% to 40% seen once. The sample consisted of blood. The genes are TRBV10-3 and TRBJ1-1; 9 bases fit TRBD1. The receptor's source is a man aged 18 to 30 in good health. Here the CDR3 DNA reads TGTGCCATCAGCATGCCGGGACAGGGCCTGACTGAAGCTTTCTTT. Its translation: CAISMPGQGLTEAFF.